This record concerns one T cell receptor (beta chain) sequence. Its target is unknown. The sample is drawn from a study of cytomegalovirus exposure and HLA in healthy donors. There are 14 residues in the CDR3. V shed 9 bases and J 2 bases; nucleotides not matched to a gene: 8. CDR1 and CDR2 from the germline V gene are LNHDA and SQIVND (reference sequence). Study-level results: According to a later analysis, donors in an Asian-associated ancestry cluster reportedly had fewer N-insertions than the roughly 670-donor mean. Earlier analysis looked at TCR beta V segments, and most were productive about 90% or about 30% of the time.

PCR employed 60 Vbeta and 13 Jbeta primers. Profiling relied on immunoSEQ multiplex PCR, and the TCRdb table lists in-frame clones only, not all of them. The sample lists about 120,000 clones; over 75% were seen once. The sequencing sample was made of PBMCs. The sequence was collected from a human donor in good health. This chain uses TRBV19 with TRBJ2-3; 7 nucleotides match TRBD2. This CDR3 reads CASSSGRPTDTQYF. In nucleotides, the CDR3 is TGTGCCAGCAGTTCCGGGAGGCCCACAGATACGCAGTATTTT.